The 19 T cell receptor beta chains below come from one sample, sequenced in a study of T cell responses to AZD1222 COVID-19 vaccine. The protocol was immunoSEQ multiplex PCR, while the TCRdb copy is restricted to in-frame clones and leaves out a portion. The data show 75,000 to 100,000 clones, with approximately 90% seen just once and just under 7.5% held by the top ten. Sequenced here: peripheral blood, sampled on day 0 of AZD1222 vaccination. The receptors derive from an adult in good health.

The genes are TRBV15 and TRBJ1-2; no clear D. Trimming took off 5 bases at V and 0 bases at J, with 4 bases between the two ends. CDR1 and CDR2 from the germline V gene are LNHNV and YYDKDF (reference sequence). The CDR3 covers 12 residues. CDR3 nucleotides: TGTGCCACCAGCTCAGCTAACTATGGCTACACCTTC. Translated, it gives CATSSANYGYTF.

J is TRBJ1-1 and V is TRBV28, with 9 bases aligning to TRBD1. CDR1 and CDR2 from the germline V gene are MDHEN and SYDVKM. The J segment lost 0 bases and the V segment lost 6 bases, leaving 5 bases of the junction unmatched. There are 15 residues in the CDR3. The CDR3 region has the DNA TGTGCCAGCAGGACAGGGGGGGGGATGAACACTGAAGCTTTCTTT. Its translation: CASRTGGGMNTEAFF.

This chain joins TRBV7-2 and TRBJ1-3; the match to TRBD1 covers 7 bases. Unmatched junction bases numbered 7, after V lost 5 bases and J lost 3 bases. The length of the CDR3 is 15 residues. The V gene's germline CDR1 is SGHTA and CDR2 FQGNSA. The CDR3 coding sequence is TGTGCCAGCAGCGTGGACAGGTCGATTGGAAACACCATATATTTT. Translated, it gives CASSVDRSIGNTIYF. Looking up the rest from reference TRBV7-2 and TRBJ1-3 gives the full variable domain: GAGVSQSPSNKVTEKGKDVELRCDPISGHTALYWYRQSLGQGLEFLIYFQGNSAPDKSGLPSDRFSAERTGGSVSTLTIQRTQQEDSAVYLCASSVDRSIGNTIYFGEGSWLTVV.

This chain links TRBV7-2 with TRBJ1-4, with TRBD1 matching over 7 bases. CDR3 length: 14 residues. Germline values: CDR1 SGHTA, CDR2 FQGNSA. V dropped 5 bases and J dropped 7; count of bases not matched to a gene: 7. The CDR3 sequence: CASSANRGGEKLFF. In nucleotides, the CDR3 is TGTGCCAGCAGCGCCAACAGGGGTGGTGAAAAACTGTTTTTT.

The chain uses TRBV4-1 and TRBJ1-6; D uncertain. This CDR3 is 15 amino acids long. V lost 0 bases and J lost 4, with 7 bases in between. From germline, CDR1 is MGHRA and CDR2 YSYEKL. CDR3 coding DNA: TGCGCCAGCAGCCAAGAATACAGATATAATTCACCCCTCCACTTT. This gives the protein CASSQEYRYNSPLHF.

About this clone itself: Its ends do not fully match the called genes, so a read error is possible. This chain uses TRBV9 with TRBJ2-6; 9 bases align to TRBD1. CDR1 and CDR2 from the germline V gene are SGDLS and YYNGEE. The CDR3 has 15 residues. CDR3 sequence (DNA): TGTGCCAGCAGCGTCCCTCGACAGGGGGGCAACGTCCTGACTTTC. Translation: CASSVPRQGGNVLTF.

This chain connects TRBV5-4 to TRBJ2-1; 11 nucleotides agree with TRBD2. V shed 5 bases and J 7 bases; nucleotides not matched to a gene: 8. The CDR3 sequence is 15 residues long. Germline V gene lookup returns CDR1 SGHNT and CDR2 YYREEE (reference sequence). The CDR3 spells CASSRDSGGANEQFF. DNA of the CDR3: TGTGCCAGCAGTCGAGATAGCGGGGGGGCTAATGAGCAGTTCTTC. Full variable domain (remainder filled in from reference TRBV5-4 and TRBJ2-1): ETGVTQSPTHLIKTRGQQVTLRCSSQSGHNTVSWYQQALGQGPQFIFQYYREEENGRGNFPPRFSGLQFPNYSSELNVNALELDDSALYLCASSRDSGGANEQFFGPGTRLTVL.

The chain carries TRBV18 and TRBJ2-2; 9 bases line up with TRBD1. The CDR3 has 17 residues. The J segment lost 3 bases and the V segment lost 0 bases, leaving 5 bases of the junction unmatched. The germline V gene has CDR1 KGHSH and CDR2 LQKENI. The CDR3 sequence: CASSPPDRGKHTGELFF. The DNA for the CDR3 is TGTGCCAGCTCACCACCGGACAGGGGAAAGCACACCGGGGAGCTGTTTTTT.

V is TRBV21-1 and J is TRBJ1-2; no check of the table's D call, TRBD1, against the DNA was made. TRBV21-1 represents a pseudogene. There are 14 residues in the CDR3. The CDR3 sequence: CASSTDTSSYGYTF. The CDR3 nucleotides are TGTGCCAGCAGCACGGACACCAGCAGCTATGGCTACACCTTC.

The CDR3 loop is CASSQGPAVASPTEAFF. CDR3 sequence (DNA): TGTGCCAGCAGCCAAGGACCCGCGGTGGCCTCCCCAACTGAAGCTTTCTTT. V is TRBV3-1 (or the pseudogene TRBV3-2) and J is TRBJ1-1; D is undetermined. Trimming pared 1 base from V and 5 bases from J, leaving 20 bases between. Per germline, CDR1 LGHDT and CDR2 YNNKEL (reference sequence). The CDR3 runs 17 residues.

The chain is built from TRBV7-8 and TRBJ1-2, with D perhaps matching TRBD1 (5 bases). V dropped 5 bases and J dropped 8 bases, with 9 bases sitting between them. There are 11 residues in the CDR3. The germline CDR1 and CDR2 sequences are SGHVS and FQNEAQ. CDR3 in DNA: TGTGCCAGCAGCGGACGGGGGGGCTACACCTTC. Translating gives CASSGRGGYTF.

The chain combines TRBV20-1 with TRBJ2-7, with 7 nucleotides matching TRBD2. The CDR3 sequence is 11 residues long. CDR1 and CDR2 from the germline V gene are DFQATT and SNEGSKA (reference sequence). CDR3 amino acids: CIVREGYEQYF. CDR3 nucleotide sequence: TGCATCGTAAGGGAGGGATACGAGCAGTACTTC.

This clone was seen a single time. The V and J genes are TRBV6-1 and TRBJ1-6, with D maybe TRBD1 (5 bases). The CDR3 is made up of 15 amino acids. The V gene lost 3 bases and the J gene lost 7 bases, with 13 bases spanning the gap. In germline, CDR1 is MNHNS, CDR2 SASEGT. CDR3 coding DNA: TGTGCCAGCAGTGAGGGGCCGGGGTTGAATTCACCCCTCCACTTT. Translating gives CASSEGPGLNSPLHF.

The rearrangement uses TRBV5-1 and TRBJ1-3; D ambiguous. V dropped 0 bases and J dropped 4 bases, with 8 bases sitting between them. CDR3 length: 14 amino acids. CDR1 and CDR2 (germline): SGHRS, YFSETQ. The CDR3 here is CASSLGEDGNTIYF. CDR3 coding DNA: TGCGCCAGCAGCTTGGGGGAAGACGGAAACACCATATATTTT.

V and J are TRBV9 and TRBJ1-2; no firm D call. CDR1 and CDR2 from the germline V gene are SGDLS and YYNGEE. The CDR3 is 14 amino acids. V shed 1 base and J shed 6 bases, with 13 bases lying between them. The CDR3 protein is CASSVRVFYHGYTF. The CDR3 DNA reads TGTGCCAGCAGCGTACGTGTGTTTTATCATGGCTACACCTTC.

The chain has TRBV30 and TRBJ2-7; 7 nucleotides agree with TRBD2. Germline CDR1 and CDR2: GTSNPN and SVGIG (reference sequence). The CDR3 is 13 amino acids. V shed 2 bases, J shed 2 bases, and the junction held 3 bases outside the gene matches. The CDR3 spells CAWSRSGAYEQYF. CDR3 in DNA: TGTGCCTGGAGTCGAAGCGGGGCCTACGAGCAGTACTTC.

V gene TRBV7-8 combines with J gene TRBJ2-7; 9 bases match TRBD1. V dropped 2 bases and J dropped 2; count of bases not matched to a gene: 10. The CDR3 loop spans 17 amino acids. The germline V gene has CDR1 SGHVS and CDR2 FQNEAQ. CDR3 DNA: TGTGCCAGCAGCTTAACAACAGGGGGCCCATCTACCTACGAGCAGTACTTC. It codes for CASSLTTGGPSTYEQYF.

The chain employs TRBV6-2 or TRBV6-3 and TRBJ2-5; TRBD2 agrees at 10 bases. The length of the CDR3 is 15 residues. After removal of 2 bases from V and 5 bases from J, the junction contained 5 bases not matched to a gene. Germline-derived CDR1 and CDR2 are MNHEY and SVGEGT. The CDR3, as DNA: TGTGCCAGCAGTTACGCTAGCGGGAGCTGGGAGACCCAGTACTTC. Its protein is CASSYASGSWETQYF.

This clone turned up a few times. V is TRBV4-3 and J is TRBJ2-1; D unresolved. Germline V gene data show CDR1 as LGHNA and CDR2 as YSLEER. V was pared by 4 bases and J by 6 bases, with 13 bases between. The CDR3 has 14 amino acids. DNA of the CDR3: TGCGCCAGCAGCCGCACTGGACGGGTCAATGAGCAGTTCTTC. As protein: CASSRTGRVNEQFF.